The 29 T cell receptor beta chains presented below share a single source sample, sequenced in a study of CD8+CD57+ T cells in acquired aplastic anemia. Patients included in sequencing had previously demonstrated CD8+CD57+ cell expansion by flow cytometry. Profiling that covered TCR beta VDJ and CDR3 relied on genomic DNA as its template. TCRdb analysed the reads with MiXCR anew, one entry per CDR3 protein. The sample lists under 200,000 distinct CDR3 sequences, about 50% occurring once. The sequencing input was sorted CD4+, CD8+, or CD8+CD57+ T cells (not recorded which) from PBMCs. These receptors all come from a human donor with aplastic anemia.

The chain links TRBV2 to TRBJ2-7, with TRBD1 matching 10 bases. This CDR3 region has 14 residues. The germline gives CDR1 SNHLY, CDR2 FYNNEI. Trimming took 4 bases from V and 4 from J; bases not matched to a gene: 4. The CDR3 DNA is TGTGCCAGCAGTGCAAGACAGGGGGCGTACGAGCAGTACTTC. Translated, it gives CASSARQGAYEQYF.

This chain connects TRBV6-1 to TRBJ1-2, with 9 bases identical to TRBD1. The V gene end was trimmed by 7 bases and the J gene end by 6 bases; junction bases not matched to a gene: 12. The CDR3 is 15 amino acids. Germline V CDR1 and CDR2: MNHNS, SASEGT. The DNA of the CDR3 is TGTGCCAGCAACCAAGTACAGGGGGCGCGAGATGGCTACACCTTC. Encoded protein: CASNQVQGARDGYTF.

This chain links TRBV20-1 with TRBJ1-2; 7 bases agree with TRBD1. This CDR3 comprises 14 residues. With V trimmed by 5 bases and J by 4 bases, 10 bases remained unmatched. Per germline, CDR1 DFQATT and CDR2 SNEGSKA (reference sequence). In DNA, the CDR3 is TGCAGTGCTCGAATAACAGGGGACCTCTATGGCTACACCTTC. Translation gives CSARITGDLYGYTF.

This clonotype was recorded at least ten times. The gene calls are TRBV11-3 and TRBJ2-7; D remains ambiguous. In germline, CDR1 is SGHNT, CDR2 YENEEA. This CDR3 comprises 12 residues. V was clipped by 4 bases and J by 3 bases, with 7 bases between them. CDR3 residues: CASSYDYYEQYF. CDR3 nucleotide sequence: TGTGCCAGCAGCTACGATTACTACGAGCAGTACTTC. The full variable domain, its missing parts supplied by reference TRBV11-3 and TRBJ2-7, is EAGVVQSPRYKIIEKKQPVAFWCNPISGHNTLYWYLQNLGQGPELLIRYENEEAVDDSQLPKDRFSAERLKGVDSTLKIQPAELGDSAVYLCASSYDYYEQYFGPGTRLTVT.

The chain carries TRBV6-1 and TRBJ1-5; tentative D call: TRBD1 (5 bases). V shed 6 bases and J shed 7 bases, with 13 bases lying between them. Germline V CDR1 and CDR2: MNHNS, SASEGT. The CDR3 spans 13 residues. The CDR3 spells CASRTDLGQPQHF. CDR3 DNA: TGTGCCAGCAGGACAGATCTGGGGCAGCCCCAGCATTTT.

The table lists this clonotype with many counts. This chain links TRBV7-2 with TRBJ1-5; D perhaps matches TRBD1 (5 bases). In germline, CDR1 is SGHTA, CDR2 FQGNSA. Trimming removed 1 base at V and 2 bases at J, with 9 bases between. The CDR3 spans 15 residues. The CDR3 nucleotides read TGTGCCAGCAGCTTAGATCCGGGGGGCAATCAGCCCCAGCATTTT. Amino acid sequence: CASSLDPGGNQPQHF.

With regard to this clonotype: Lacking the conserved final phenylalanine or tryptophan, this CDR3 likely reflects a read error. The J gene is TRBJ1-3, the V gene TRBV15, with D uncertain. The V end was cut by 3 bases, the J end by 4 bases, with 10 bases between. The CDR3 has 14 residues. CDR1 is LNHNV, CDR2 YYDKDF, per germline (reference sequence). DNA for the CDR3: TGTGCCACCAGCAGGGGCGTGGGGGGAAACACCATATATTTG. Its protein is CATSRGVGGNTIYL.

Details on this clonotype: A single base separates this from a much larger clone, so it may be a read error. The final CDR3 position lacks the conserved phenylalanine or tryptophan, pointing to a likely read error. The rearrangement links TRBV12-3 or TRBV12-4 to TRBJ2-5; D gene uncertain. The CDR3 loop spans 16 amino acids. V was clipped by 6 bases and J by 5 bases, with 22 bases between them. CDR3 nucleotide sequence: TGTGCCAGCAGCCGATGGGAATATTCGCTCCGGGAGACCCAGTACGTC. This sequence encodes CASSRWEYSLRETQYV.

This chain links TRBV5-1 with TRBJ2-7; D might be TRBD1 (6 bases). CDR1 and CDR2 (germline): SGHRS, YFSETQ. The CDR3 has 14 residues. V dropped 6 bases and J dropped 6 bases, with 19 bases sitting between them. CDR3 amino acids: CASKLGAGFSEQYF. CDR3 sequence (DNA): TGCGCCAGCAAGTTGGGGGCAGGTTTTAGCGAGCAGTACTTC. The full variable domain, in which reference TRBV5-1 and TRBJ2-7 provide the parts outside the CDR3, is KAGVTQTPRYLIKTRGQQVTLSCSPISGHRSVSWYQQTPGQGLQFLFEYFSETQRNKGNFPGRFSGRQFSNSRSEMNVSTLELGDSALYLCASKLGAGFSEQYFGPGTRLTVT.

The chain couples TRBV13 to TRBJ2-7; 10 bases agree with TRBD1. The V gene end was trimmed by 6 bases and the J gene end by 5 bases; junction bases not matched to a gene: 4. The CDR3 sequence is 13 residues long. Germline loops: CDR1 PRHDT, CDR2 FYEKMQ (reference sequence). CDR3 loop: CASSLDRGNEQYF. CDR3 sequence (DNA): TGTGCCAGCAGTTTGGACAGGGGGAACGAGCAGTACTTC. Based on the CDR3 plus reference TRBV13 and TRBJ2-7, the full variable domain is AAGVIQSPRHLIKEKRETATLKCYPIPRHDTVYWYQQGPGQDPQFLISFYEKMQSDKGSIPDRFSAQQFSDYHSELNMSSLELGDSALYFCASSLDRGNEQYFGPGTRLTVT.

A word on this clonotype: The junction departs from germline at one end; a sequencing error may be responsible. This chain connects TRBV29-1 to TRBJ2-5; TRBD1 might be the D (6 bases). Per the germline V gene, CDR1 is SQVTM and CDR2 is ANQGSEA. The CDR3 sequence is 12 residues long. CDR3 sequence: CGVTTGVETQYF. The CDR3 nucleotides are TGCGGCGTAACGACAGGTGTGGAGACCCAGTACTTC. The full variable domain, rest sourced from reference TRBV29-1 and TRBJ2-5, is SAVISQKPSRDICQRGTSLTIQCQVDSQVTMMFWYRQQPGQSLTLIATANQGSEATYESGFVIDKFPISRPNLTFSTLTVSNMSPEDSSIYLCGVTTGVETQYFGPGTRLLVL.

A note on this clonotype: At one end, the junction sequence differs from germline, possibly due to a read error. The chain links TRBV7-2 to TRBJ2-7; D might be TRBD2 (6 bases). Germline V gene data show CDR1 as SGHTA and CDR2 as FQGNSA. CDR3 length: 13 amino acids. The CDR3 DNA sequence: TGTGCCAGCAGGTTAGCGGCAAGCAACGAGCAGTACTTC. Translated, it gives CASRLAASNEQYF.

Note on this clonotype: This may be a read error: a much more frequent sequence differs by one nucleotide. The chain is built from TRBV7-9 and TRBJ2-5; 11 bases match TRBD2. This CDR3 comprises 16 residues. Germline CDR1 and CDR2: SEHNR and FQNEAQ (reference sequence). CDR3 nucleotides: TGCGCCAGCGGCTTGACTAGCGGGACTTTCCAAGAGACCCAGTACTTC. This gives the protein CASGLTSGTFQETQYF.

This clonotype was detected only a few times. This sequence joins TRBV6-4 and TRBJ1-2; the D is unclear. Looked up from germline, CDR1 is MRHNA and CDR2 is SNTAGT. Trimming took 5 bases from V and 2 from J, leaving 15 bases between them. The CDR3 covers 15 residues. The CDR3 DNA reads TGTGCCAGCAGTCCGGTCGGAGGAACCAACTATGGCTACACCTTC. It codes for CASSPVGGTNYGYTF.

This chain connects TRBV5-5 to TRBJ1-6, with 10 bases matching TRBD1. The ends lost 2 bases at V and 8 bases at J; junction bases unmatched: 4. The CDR3 runs 15 residues. Germline loops: CDR1 SGHKS, CDR2 YYEKEE (reference sequence). CDR3 amino acids: CASSFGQGGHSPLHF. The CDR3 nucleotides are TGTGCCAGCAGCTTTGGACAGGGGGGGCATTCACCCCTCCACTTT.

The chain employs TRBV15 and TRBJ1-4; weak D call: TRBD1 (6 bases). This CDR3 comprises 17 residues. The germline V and J ends were trimmed by 2 bases and 0 bases, with 13 bases remaining between them. From germline, CDR1 is LNHNV and CDR2 YYDKDF (reference sequence). In DNA, the CDR3 is TGTGCCACCAGCAGAACGACAGGTTATGCAACTAATGAAAAACTGTTTTTT. Translated, it gives CATSRTTGYATNEKLFF.

The sample holds a few counts of this clonotype. V usage is TRBV27 and J usage is TRBJ1-6, with a weak D call TRBD1 (5 bases). Germline CDR1 reads MNHEY; CDR2 reads SMNVEV (reference sequence). The CDR3 has 15 amino acids. The V end lost 1 base, the J end lost 5 bases, and 9 bases lay between the germline ends. The CDR3 DNA sequence: TGTGCCAGCAGTTTATGGGGGGGGAATAATTCACCCCTCCACTTT. It codes for CASSLWGGNNSPLHF.

This clonotype was recorded many times. The chain has TRBV20-1 and TRBJ2-2; 9 positions agree with TRBD2. Germline CDR1 DFQATT, CDR2 SNEGSKA (reference sequence). This CDR3 has 17 amino acids. J was trimmed by 2 bases and V by 2 bases; bases with no gene match: 9. The CDR3 coding sequence is TGCAGTGCTAGATCGTTAGCGGGAGTGATCAACACCGGGGAGCTGTTTTTT. Translated: CSARSLAGVINTGELFF.

A word on this clonotype: With a much larger clone just one base away, this may be a read error. The chain employs TRBV5-1 and TRBJ2-2; unclear D gene. Germline-derived CDR1 and CDR2 are SGHRS and YFSETQ. The CDR3 totals 15 residues. V was trimmed by 1 base and J by 1 base, leaving 8 bases between them. CDR3 amino acids: CASSLRRKNTGELFF. The CDR3 DNA reads TGCGCCAGCAGCTTGAGACGGAAGAACACCGGGGAGCTGTTTTTT.

About this clonotype itself: The junction departs from the called germline gene at one end, perhaps through a read error. The chain uses TRBV13 and TRBJ1-4; 11 positions agree with TRBD1. The CDR3 covers 16 residues. Germline-derived CDR1 and CDR2 are PRHDT and FYEKMQ (reference sequence). The CDR3: CASSPISDRGHENLFF. As DNA, the CDR3 is TGTGCCAGCAGCCCTATATCGGACAGGGGGCACGAAAATCTGTTTTTT.

This chain joins TRBV10-3 and TRBJ1-4, with TRBD1 identical over 7 bases. The V gene end was trimmed by 6 bases and the J gene end by 5 bases; junction bases not matched to a gene: 15. The length of the CDR3 is 17 residues. The germline gives CDR1 ENHRY, CDR2 SYGVKD. DNA of the CDR3: TGTGCCATCAGCAAAGGGGCGGGACAGACCATCAATGAAAAACTGTTTTTT. Translating it yields CAISKGAGQTINEKLFF.

This clonotype was seen ten or more times. J is TRBJ2-7 and V is TRBV2; D gene ambiguous. The ends were cut back, 6 bases at V and 2 bases at J, with 14 bases in the middle. This CDR3 spans 14 amino acids. Germline values: CDR1 SNHLY, CDR2 FYNNEI. Written as DNA, the CDR3 is TGTGCCAGCAGACTCAAACAGAGACCCTACGAGCAGTACTTC. Translation gives CASRLKQRPYEQYF.

V usage is TRBV18 and J usage is TRBJ2-7; TRBD2 is a possible D gene (6 bases). Germline values: CDR1 KGHSH, CDR2 LQKENI. With 7 bases removed from V and 0 bases from J, the gap between germline ends came to 10 bases. This CDR3 spans 13 amino acids. The CDR3 coding sequence is TGTGCCAGCTTACCGGGGGACTCCTACGAGCAGTACTTC. Protein product: CASLPGDSYEQYF. Using reference TRBV18 and TRBJ2-7 for the parts outside the CDR3, the full variable domain is NAGVMQNPRHLVRRRGQEARLRCSPMKGHSHVYWYRQLPEEGLKFMVYLQKENIIDESGMPKERFSAEFPKEGPSILRIQQVVRGDSAAYFCASLPGDSYEQYFGPGTRLTVT.

The J gene is TRBJ1-1, the V gene TRBV29-1; 9 bases map to TRBD1. Per the germline V gene, CDR1 is SQVTM and CDR2 is ANQGSEA. Unmatched junction bases numbered 11, after V lost 5 bases and J lost 1 base. The CDR3 is 16 amino acids. CDR3 nucleotides: TGCAGCGTTATCTTTAACAGGGGGCTCGGGAACACTGAAGCTTTCTTT. It encodes CSVIFNRGLGNTEAFF.

This rearrangement joins TRBV10-3 to TRBJ1-5; D is unresolved. V shed 3 bases and J shed 7 bases, with 13 bases lying between them. CDR1 and CDR2 (germline): ENHRY, SYGVKD. This CDR3 has 14 amino acids. The CDR3 nucleotides are TGTGCCATCAGTGATGACCAGTCGTCCCAGCCCCAGCATTTT. It yields the protein CAISDDQSSQPQHF.

The V gene is TRBV7-7, the J gene TRBJ2-3, with D hard to call. This CDR3 contains 13 residues. Germline loops: CDR1 SSHAT, CDR2 FNYEAQ (reference sequence). V lost 5 bases to trimming and J lost 5 bases, with 11 bases between them. CDR3: CASSTWTGDTQYF. The CDR3 DNA is TGTGCCAGCAGCACCTGGACGGGAGATACGCAGTATTTT.

There are many counts of this clonotype. This chain links TRBV5-1 with TRBJ2-1; tentative D call: TRBD1 (5 bases). This CDR3 region has 12 residues. Per germline, CDR1 SGHRS and CDR2 YFSETQ. V lost 3 bases and J 8 bases, leaving 9 bases between the germline ends. CDR3: CASSSVGDEQFF. The CDR3 DNA follows: TGCGCCAGCAGCTCGGTAGGGGATGAGCAGTTCTTC.

The gene calls are TRBV7-8 and TRBJ2-1; 9 bases agree with TRBD1. The junction had 4 bases not matched to a gene; V was cut back by 5 bases and J by 5 bases. The germline V gene has CDR1 SGHVS and CDR2 FQNEAQ. The CDR3 is 14 amino acids. CDR3 sequence reads: CASSVGTGHNEQFF. DNA of the CDR3: TGTGCCAGCAGCGTGGGGACAGGGCACAATGAGCAGTTCTTC.

The chain uses TRBV10-1 and TRBJ2-2, with a tentative D call TRBD1 (6 bases). The CDR3 has 16 amino acids. CDR1 and CDR2 from the germline V gene are WNHNN and SYGVQD (reference sequence). The germline V and J ends were trimmed by 0 bases and 3 bases, with 11 bases remaining between them. The DNA of the CDR3 is TGCGCCAGCAGTGAGTCCAGGGGCCGGGACACCGGGGAGCTGTTTTTT. This translates into CASSESRGRDTGELFF.